Listed below are T cell receptor beta chains from one sample, sequenced in a study of cytomegalovirus exposure and HLA in healthy donors. Produced via immunoSEQ multiplex PCR; TCRdb's table is partial and in-frame only. The sample yields roughly 150,000 clones, around 80% seen once. Sequencing input: PBMCs. The receptor source for this set is a male donor in good health and CMV-seronegative. Both conserved end residues are part of each CDR3. The D gene is left open where the match is weak. Expanded clones are given a class, and other clones once, few, many or no size at all.

few | TRBD2 | TRBJ2-7 | TRBV25-1 | CASRGGIRPYEQYF | TGTGCCAGCAGGGGAGGGATACGGCCCTACGAGCAGTACTTC
- | - | TRBJ1-1 | TRBV9 | CASSVVGAAEAFF | TGTGCCAGCAGCGTAGTGGGGGCCGCTGAAGCTTTCTTT
- | TRBD2 | TRBJ2-7 | TRBV6-5 | CASSYGTSGTYEQYF | TGTGCCAGCAGTTACGGGACTAGCGGGACCTACGAGCAGTACTTC
- | - | TRBJ1-1 | TRBV7-3 | CASSLQGNTEAFF | TGTGCCAGCAGCTTACAGGGAAACACTGAAGCTTTCTTT
once | - | TRBJ2-7 | TRBV6-1 | CASSERLVYEQYF | TGTGCCAGCAGTGAGAGACTTGTCTACGAGCAGTACTTC
- | - | TRBJ1-2 | TRBV6-5 | CASSPTVGYGYTF | TGTGCCAGCAGTCCGACTGTCGGGTATGGCTACACCTTC
- | - | TRBJ1-4 | TRBV6-5 | CASSYSTPGRSEKLFF | TGTGCCAGCAGTTACTCGACTCCGGGGAGGAGTGAAAAACTGTTTTTT
- | TRBD1 | TRBJ2-2 | TRBV5-1 | CASSLGQGNTGELFF | TGCGCCAGCAGCTTAGGACAGGGGAACACCGGGGAGCTGTTTTTT
few | TRBD2 | TRBJ2-2 | TRBV11-2 | CASSPGTSGSGELFF | TGTGCCAGCAGCCCCGGGACTAGCGGGAGCGGGGAGCTGTTTTTT
- | - | TRBJ2-7 | TRBV19 | CASSTARAYEQYF | TGTGCCAGTAGTACGGCCAGGGCGTACGAGCAGTACTTC
- | - | TRBJ2-7 | TRBV5-6 | CASKLGGAELQYF | TGTGCCAGCAAACTGGGGGGGGCCGAGCTGCAGTACTTC
- | - | TRBJ2-3 | TRBV4-1 | CASSRGGPVGDTQYF | TGCGCCAGCAGCCGAGGGGGACCCGTGGGAGATACGCAGTATTTT
- | - | TRBJ1-2 | TRBV6-5 | CASSYSPVSNYGYTF | TGTGCCAGCAGTTACTCGCCAGTCTCTAACTATGGCTACACCTTC
- | TRBD1 | TRBJ1-4 | TRBV7-9 | CASSRGQGAGEKLFF | TGTGCCAGCAGCCGCGGACAGGGGGCAGGTGAAAAACTGTTTTTT
- | TRBD1 | TRBJ1-1 | TRBV5-1 | CASSERQGDTEAFF | TGCGCCAGCAGCGAGCGACAGGGTGATACTGAAGCTTTCTTT
- | - | TRBJ2-6 | TRBV10-3 | CAISGNPGANVLTF | TGTGCCATCAGCGGGAACCCTGGGGCCAACGTCCTGACTTTC
- | - | TRBJ1-2 | TRBV25-1 | CASSVDSNYGYTF | TGTGCCAGCAGTGTCGACAGCAACTATGGCTACACCTTC
once | - | TRBJ1-1 | TRBV7-7 | CASSYDKNTEAFF | TGTGCTAGCAGTTACGACAAGAACACTGAAGCTTTCTTT
- | - | TRBJ2-1 | TRBV15 | CATSRDTRFDNEQFF | TGTGCCACCAGCAGAGATACTAGATTTGACAATGAGCAGTTCTTC
- | TRBD1 | TRBJ2-2 | TRBV4-1 | CASRQVGQGTGELFF | TGCGCCAGCAGGCAAGTCGGACAGGGCACCGGGGAGCTGTTTTTT
- | - | TRBJ1-1 | TRBV11-2 | CASSSLTRGPSLKAFF | TGTGCCAGCAGCTCTCTTACAAGGGGCCCCAGTTTGAAAGCTTTCTTT
- | - | TRBJ2-7 | TRBV4-2 | CASGPLGSGEQYF | TGTGCCAGCGGGCCTCTAGGGTCGGGGGAGCAGTACTTC
- | - | TRBJ2-1 | TRBV2 | CASSERARGEQFF | TGTGCCAGCAGTGAGCGGGCCCGGGGTGAGCAGTTCTTC
- | TRBD1 | TRBJ1-5 | TRBV15 | CATSRGDREVQPQHF | TGTGCCACCAGCAGAGGGGACAGGGAGGTTCAGCCCCAGCATTTT
- | TRBD1 | TRBJ1-5 | TRBV29-1 | CSAVLQGAHQPQHF | TGCAGCGCCGTACTACAGGGGGCGCATCAGCCCCAGCATTTT
- | - | TRBJ2-7 | TRBV6-6 | CASSWRDEQYF | TGTGCCAGCAGTTGGAGGGACGAGCAGTACTTC
- | - | TRBJ2-7 | TRBV5-4 | CASSRTGTGAIEQYF | TGTGCCAGCAGCCGCACCGGGACTGGTGCTATCGAGCAGTACTTC
once | - | TRBJ2-7 | TRBV20-1 | CSAQQGVEQYF | TGCAGTGCTCAGCAAGGGGTCGAGCAGTACTTC
- | - | TRBJ1-1 | TRBV5-4 | CASSLGRDTYTEAFF | TGTGCCAGCAGCTTGGGTCGGGACACCTACACTGAAGCTTTCTTT
- | - | TRBJ2-2 | TRBV5-1 | CASSLGVWGRANTGELFF | TGCGCCAGCAGCTTGGGAGTGTGGGGCAGGGCGAACACCGGGGAGCTGTTTTTT
- | TRBD2 | TRBJ2-7 | TRBV29-1 | CSVGLAGVEQYF | TGCAGCGTCGGACTAGCGGGAGTCGAGCAGTACTTC